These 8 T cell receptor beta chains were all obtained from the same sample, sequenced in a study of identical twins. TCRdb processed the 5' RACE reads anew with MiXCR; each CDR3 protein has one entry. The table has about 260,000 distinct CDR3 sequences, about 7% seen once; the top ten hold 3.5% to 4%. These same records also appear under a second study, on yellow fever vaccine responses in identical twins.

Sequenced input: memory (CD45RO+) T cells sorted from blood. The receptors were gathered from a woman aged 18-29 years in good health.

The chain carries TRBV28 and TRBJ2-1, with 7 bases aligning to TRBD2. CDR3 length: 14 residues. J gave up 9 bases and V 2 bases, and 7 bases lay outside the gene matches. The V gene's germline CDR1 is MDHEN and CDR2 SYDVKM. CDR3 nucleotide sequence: TGTGCCAGCAGTTTAAAACCGAGCGGGATTGAGCAGTTCTTC. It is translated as CASSLKPSGIEQFF.

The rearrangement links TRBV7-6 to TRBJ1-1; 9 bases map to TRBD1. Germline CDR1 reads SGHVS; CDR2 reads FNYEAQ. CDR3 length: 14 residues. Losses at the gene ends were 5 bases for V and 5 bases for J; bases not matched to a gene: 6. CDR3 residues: CASSLGTGRTEAFF. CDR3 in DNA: TGTGCCAGCAGCCTAGGGACAGGGCGGACTGAAGCTTTCTTT. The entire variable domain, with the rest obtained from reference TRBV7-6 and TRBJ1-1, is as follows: GAGVSQSPRYKVTKRGQDVALRCDPISGHVSLYWYRQALGQGPEFLTYFNYEAQQDKSGLPNDRFSAERPEGSISTLTIQRTEQRDSAMYRCASSLGTGRTEAFFGQGTRLTVV.

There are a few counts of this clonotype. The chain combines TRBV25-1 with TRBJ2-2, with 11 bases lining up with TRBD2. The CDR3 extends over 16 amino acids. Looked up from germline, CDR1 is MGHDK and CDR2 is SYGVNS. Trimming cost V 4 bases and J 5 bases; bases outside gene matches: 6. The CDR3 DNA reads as TGTGCCAGCAGTGCCCTAGCGGGAGGACGTACCGGGGAGCTGTTTTTT. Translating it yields CASSALAGGRTGELFF.

Here the CDR3 reads CASSPVSRTGELFF. For the CDR3, the DNA is TGTGCCAGCAGCCCTGTGTCGAGAACCGGGGAGCTGTTTTTT. The chain combines TRBV4-2 with TRBJ2-2, with D hard to call. With 4 bases removed from V and 5 bases from J, the gap between germline ends came to 11 bases. Per the germline V gene, CDR1 is LGHNA and CDR2 is YNFKEQ. The CDR3 runs 14 residues.

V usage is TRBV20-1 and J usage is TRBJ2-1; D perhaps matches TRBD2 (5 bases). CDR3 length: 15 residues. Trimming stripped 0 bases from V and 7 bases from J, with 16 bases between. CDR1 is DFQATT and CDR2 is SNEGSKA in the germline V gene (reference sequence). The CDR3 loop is CSAREALLSGNEQFF. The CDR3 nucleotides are TGCAGTGCTAGAGAGGCCCTTCTCTCGGGAAATGAGCAGTTCTTC.

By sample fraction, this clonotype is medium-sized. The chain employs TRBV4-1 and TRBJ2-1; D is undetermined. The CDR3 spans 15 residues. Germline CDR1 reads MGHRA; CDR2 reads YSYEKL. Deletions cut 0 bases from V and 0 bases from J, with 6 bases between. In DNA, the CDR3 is TGCGCCAGCAGCCAAGACGTACTCTCCTACAATGAGCAGTTCTTC. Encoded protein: CASSQDVLSYNEQFF.

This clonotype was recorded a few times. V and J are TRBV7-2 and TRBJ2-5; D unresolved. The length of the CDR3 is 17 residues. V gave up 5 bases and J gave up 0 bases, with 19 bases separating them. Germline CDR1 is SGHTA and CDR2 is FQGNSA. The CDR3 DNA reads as TGTGCCAGCAGCCCCCGTCCCAGAGGACGGTACCAAGAGACCCAGTACTTC. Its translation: CASSPRPRGRYQETQYF. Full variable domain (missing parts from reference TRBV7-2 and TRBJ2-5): GAGVSQSPSNKVTEKGKDVELRCDPISGHTALYWYRQSLGQGLEFLIYFQGNSAPDKSGLPSDRFSAERTGGSVSTLTIQRTQQEDSAVYLCASSPRPRGRYQETQYFGPGTRLLVL.

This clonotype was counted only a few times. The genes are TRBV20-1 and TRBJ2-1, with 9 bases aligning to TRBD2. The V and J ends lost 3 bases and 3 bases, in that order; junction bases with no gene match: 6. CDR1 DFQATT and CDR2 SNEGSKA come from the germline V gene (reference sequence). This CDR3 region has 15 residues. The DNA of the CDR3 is TGCAGTGCTAGTAGGCTAGCGGGGAACTACAATGAGCAGTTCTTC. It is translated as CSASRLAGNYNEQFF.